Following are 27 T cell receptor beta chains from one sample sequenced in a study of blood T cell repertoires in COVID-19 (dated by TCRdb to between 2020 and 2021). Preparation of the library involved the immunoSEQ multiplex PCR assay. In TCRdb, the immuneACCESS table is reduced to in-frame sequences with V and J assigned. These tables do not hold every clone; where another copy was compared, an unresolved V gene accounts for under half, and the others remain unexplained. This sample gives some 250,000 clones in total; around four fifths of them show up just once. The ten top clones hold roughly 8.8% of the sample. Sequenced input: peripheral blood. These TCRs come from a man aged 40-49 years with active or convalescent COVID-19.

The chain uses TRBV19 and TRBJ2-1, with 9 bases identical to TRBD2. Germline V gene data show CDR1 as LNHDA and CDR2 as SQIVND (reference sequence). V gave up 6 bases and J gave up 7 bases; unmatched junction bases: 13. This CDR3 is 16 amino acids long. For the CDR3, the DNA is TGTGCCAGTAGCTCCTTCCTAGCGGGGTTGGGGAATGAGCAGTTCTTC. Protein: CASSSFLAGLGNEQFF. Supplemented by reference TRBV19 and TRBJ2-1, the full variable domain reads DGGITQSPKYLFRKEGQNVTLSCEQNLNHDAMYWYRQDPGQGLRLIYYSQIVNDFQKGDIAEGYSVSREKKESFPLTVTSAQKNPTAFYLCASSSFLAGLGNEQFFGPGTRLTVL.

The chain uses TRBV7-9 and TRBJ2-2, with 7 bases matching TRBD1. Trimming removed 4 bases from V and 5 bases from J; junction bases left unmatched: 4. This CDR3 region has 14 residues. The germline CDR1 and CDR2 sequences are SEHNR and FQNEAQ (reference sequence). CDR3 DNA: TGTGCCAGCAGCTCCGACAGGGTGACCGGGGAGCTGTTTTTT. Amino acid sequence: CASSSDRVTGELFF. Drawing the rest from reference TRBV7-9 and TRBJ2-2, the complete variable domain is DTGVSQNPRHKITKRGQNVTFRCDPISEHNRLYWYRQTLGQGPEFLTYFQNEAQLEKSRLLSDRFSAERPKGSFSTLEIQRTEQGDSAMYLCASSSDRVTGELFFGEGSRLTVL.

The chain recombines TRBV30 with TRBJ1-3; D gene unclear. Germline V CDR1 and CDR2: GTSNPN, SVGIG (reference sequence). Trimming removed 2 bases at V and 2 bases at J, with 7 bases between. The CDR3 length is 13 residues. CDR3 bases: TGTGCCTGGAGTACTCAGGCTGGAAACACCATATATTTT. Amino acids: CAWSTQAGNTIYF.

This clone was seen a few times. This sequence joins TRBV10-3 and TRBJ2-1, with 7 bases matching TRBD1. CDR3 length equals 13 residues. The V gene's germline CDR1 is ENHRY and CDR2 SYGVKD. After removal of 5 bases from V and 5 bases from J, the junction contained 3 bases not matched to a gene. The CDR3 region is CAISSGGNNEQFF. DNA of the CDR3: TGTGCCATCAGTTCAGGGGGAAACAATGAGCAGTTCTTC.

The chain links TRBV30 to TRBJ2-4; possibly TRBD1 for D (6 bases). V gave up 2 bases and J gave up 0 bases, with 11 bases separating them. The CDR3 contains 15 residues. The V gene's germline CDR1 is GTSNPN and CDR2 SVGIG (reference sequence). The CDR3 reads CAWSRGILAKNIQYF. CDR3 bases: TGTGCCTGGAGTAGGGGGATTTTAGCCAAAAACATTCAGTACTTC.

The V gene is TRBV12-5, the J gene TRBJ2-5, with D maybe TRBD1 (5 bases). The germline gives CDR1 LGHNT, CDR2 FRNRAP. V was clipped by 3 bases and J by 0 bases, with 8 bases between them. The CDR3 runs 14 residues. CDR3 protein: CASGLNRNQETQYF. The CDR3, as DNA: TGTGCTAGTGGTTTAAACAGGAACCAAGAGACCCAGTACTTC.

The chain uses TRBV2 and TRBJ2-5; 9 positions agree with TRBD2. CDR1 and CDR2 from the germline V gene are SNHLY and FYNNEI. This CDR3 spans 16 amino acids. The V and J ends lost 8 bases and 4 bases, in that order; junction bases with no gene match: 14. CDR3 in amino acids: CASGGSSGRMGETQYF. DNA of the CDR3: TGTGCCAGCGGGGGTAGTAGCGGGAGAATGGGAGAGACCCAGTACTTC.

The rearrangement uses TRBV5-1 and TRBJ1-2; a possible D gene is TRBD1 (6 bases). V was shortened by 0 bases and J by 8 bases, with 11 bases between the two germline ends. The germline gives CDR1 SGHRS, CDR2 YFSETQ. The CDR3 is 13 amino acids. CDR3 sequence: CASSLAGELGYTF. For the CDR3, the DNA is TGCGCCAGCAGCTTGGCAGGGGAGCTCGGCTACACCTTC. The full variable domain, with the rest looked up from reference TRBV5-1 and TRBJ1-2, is KAGVTQTPRYLIKTRGQQVTLSCSPISGHRSVSWYQQTPGQGLQFLFEYFSETQRNKGNFPGRFSGRQFSNSRSEMNVSTLELGDSALYLCASSLAGELGYTFGSGTRLTVV.

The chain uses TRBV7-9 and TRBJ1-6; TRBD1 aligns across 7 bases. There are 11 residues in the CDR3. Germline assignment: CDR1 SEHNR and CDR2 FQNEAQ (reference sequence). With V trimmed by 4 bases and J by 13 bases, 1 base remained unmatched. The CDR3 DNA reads TGTGCCAGCAGCTCGGGACAGCCCCTCCACTTT. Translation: CASSSGQPLHF.

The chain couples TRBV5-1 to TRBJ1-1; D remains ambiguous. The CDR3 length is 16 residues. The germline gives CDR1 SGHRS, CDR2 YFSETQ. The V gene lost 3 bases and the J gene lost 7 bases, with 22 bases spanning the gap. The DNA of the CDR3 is TGCGCCAGCAGCTGGAGCCCCAGTAACACCACCGGTGAAGCTTTCTTT. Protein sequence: CASSWSPSNTTGEAFF.

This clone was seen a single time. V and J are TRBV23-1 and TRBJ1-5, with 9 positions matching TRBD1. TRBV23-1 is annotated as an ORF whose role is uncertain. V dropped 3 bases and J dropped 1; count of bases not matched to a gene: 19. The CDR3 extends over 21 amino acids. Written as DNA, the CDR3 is TGCGCCAGCAGTCACTCGAACCGGGACAGGGATTGCGAAAGGAGCAATCAGCCCCAGCATTTT. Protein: CASSHSNRDRDCERSNQPQHF.

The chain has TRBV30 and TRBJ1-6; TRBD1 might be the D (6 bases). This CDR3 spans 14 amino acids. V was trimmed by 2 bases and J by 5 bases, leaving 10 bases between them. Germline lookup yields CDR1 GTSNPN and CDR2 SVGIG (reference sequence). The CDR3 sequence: CAWSLGGDNSPLHF. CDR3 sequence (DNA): TGTGCCTGGAGTCTAGGGGGGGATAATTCACCCCTCCACTTT.

The CDR3 spells CASSQPTSGESYNEQFF. The CDR3 DNA reads as TGTGCCAGCAGCCAGCCCACTAGCGGGGAGTCCTACAATGAGCAGTTCTTC. This rearrangement joins TRBV4-2 to TRBJ2-1; TRBD2 matches at 10 bases. The trim removed 3 bases at V and 1 base at J, leaving 6 bases unmatched. The V gene's germline CDR1 is LGHNA and CDR2 YNFKEQ. The CDR3 has 17 residues.

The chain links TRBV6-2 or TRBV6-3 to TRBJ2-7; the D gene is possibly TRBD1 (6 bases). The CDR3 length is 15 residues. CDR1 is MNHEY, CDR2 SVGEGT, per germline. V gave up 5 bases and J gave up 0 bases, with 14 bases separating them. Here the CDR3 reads CASSPTGQSSYEQYF. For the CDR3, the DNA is TGTGCCAGCAGTCCCACCGGACAGTCCTCCTACGAGCAGTACTTC.

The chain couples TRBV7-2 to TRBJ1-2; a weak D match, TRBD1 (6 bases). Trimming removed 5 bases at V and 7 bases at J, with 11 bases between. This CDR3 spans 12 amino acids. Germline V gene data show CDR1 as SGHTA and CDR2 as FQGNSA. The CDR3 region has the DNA TGTGCCAGCAGCCAAGGGACATTTGGCTACACCTTC. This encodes CASSQGTFGYTF.

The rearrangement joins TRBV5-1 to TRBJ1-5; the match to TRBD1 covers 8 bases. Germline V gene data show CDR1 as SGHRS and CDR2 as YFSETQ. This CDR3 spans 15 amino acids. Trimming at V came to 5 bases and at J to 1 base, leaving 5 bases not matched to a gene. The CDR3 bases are TGCGCCAGCAGTCCCGGACAGGGAAGCAATCAGCCCCAGCATTTT. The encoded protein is CASSPGQGSNQPQHF. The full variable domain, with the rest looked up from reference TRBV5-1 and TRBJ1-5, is KAGVTQTPRYLIKTRGQQVTLSCSPISGHRSVSWYQQTPGQGLQFLFEYFSETQRNKGNFPGRFSGRQFSNSRSEMNVSTLELGDSALYLCASSPGQGSNQPQHFGDGTRLSIL.

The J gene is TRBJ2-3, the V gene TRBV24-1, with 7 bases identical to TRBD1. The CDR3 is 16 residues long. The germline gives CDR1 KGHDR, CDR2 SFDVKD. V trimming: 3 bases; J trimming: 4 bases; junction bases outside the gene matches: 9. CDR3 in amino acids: CATSDSAGGDADTQYF. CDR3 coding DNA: TGTGCCACCAGTGATAGCGCAGGGGGAGACGCAGATACGCAGTATTTT.

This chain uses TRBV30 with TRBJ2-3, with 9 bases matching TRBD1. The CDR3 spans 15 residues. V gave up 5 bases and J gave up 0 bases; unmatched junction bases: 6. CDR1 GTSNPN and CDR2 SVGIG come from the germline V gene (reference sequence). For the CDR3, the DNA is TGTGCCTGGGGTCGGGACAGGGAGAGCACAGATACGCAGTATTTT. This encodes CAWGRDRESTDTQYF. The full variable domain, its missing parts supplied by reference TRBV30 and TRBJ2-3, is SQTIHQWPATLVQPVGSPLSLECTVEGTSNPNLYWYRQAAGRGLQLLFYSVGIGQISSEVPQNLSASRPQDRQFILSSKKLLLSDSGFYLCAWGRDRESTDTQYFGPGTRLTVL.

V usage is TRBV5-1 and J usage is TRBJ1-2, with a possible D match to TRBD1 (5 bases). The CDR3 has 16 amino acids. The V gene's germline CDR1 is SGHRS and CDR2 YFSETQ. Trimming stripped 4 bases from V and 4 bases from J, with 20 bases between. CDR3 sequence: CASSPDTSPRLYGYTF. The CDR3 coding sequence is TGCGCCAGCAGCCCGGACACTTCTCCCCGGCTCTATGGCTACACCTTC.

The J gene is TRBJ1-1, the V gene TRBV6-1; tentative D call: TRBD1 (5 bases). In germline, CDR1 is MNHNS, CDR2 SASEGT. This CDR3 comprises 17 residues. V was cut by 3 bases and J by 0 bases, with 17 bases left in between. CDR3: CASSDLSRTRMNTEAFF. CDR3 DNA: TGTGCCAGCAGTGACTTATCCCGGACAAGAATGAACACTGAAGCTTTCTTT.

Here the CDR3 reads CASSQERAPNYEQYF. CDR3 coding DNA: TGTGCCAGCAGCCAAGAGAGAGCGCCCAACTACGAGCAGTACTTC. The chain has TRBV4-2 and TRBJ2-7; no clear D. The CDR3 runs to 15 residues. Germline V lookup: CDR1 LGHNA, CDR2 YNFKEQ. Trimming removed 0 bases at V and 3 bases at J, with 12 bases between.

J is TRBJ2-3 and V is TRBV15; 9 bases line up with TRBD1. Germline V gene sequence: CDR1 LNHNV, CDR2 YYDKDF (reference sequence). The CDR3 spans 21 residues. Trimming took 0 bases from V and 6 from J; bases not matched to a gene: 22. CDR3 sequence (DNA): TGTGCCACCAGCAGAGATAGGCCTCGGGGGATAGGGACAGGGAGTGGGGATACGCAGTATTTT. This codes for CATSRDRPRGIGTGSGDTQYF.

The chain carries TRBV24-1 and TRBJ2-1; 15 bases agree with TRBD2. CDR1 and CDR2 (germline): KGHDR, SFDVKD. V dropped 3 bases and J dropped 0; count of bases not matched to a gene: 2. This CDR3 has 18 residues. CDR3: CATSDGLAGGSSYNEQFF. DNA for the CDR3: TGTGCCACCAGTGATGGACTAGCGGGAGGGAGCTCCTACAATGAGCAGTTCTTC.

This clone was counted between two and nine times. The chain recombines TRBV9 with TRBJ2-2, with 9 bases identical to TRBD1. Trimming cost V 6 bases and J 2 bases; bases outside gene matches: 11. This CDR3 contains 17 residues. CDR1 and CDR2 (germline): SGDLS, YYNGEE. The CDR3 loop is CASTRSGQGLNTGELFF. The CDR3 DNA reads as TGTGCCAGCACCAGATCGGGACAGGGTTTAAACACCGGGGAGCTGTTTTTT.

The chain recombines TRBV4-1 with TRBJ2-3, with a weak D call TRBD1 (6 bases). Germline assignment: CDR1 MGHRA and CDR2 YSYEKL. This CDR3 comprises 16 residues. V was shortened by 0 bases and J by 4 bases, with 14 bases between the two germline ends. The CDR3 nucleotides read TGCGCCAGCAGCCAAGATCTCGGGCAGGGGTCAGATACGCAGTATTTT. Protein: CASSQDLGQGSDTQYF.

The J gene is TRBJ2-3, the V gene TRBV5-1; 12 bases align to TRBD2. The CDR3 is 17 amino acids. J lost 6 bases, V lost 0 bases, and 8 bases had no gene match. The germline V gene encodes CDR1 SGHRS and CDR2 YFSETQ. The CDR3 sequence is CASSLGALAGGTDTQYF. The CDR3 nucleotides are TGCGCCAGCAGCTTGGGCGCCCTAGCGGGAGGGACCGATACGCAGTATTTT.

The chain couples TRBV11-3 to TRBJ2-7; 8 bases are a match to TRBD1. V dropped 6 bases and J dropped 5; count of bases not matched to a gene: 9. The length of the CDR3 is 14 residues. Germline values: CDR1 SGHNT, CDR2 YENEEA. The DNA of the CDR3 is TGTGCCAGCAGAGGAGGACAGGGAAAGGACGAGCAGTACTTC. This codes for CASRGGQGKDEQYF.